This T cell receptor beta chain originates from a study of blood T cell repertoires in COVID-19. Study context: Specimens from acute and convalescent COVID-19 originated in the United States, Italy and Spain. Sources were T cells, B-cell-depleted T cells, or PBMCs; the material itself was cDNA or gDNA.

Original handling: Estimation of nucleated cell counts was performed using reference gene primer amplification. The repertoire was sequenced with immunoSEQ multiplex PCR; TCRdb's copy has only in-frame clones and lacks some. V, J and clone size derive from that table, while D and trimming were established from the DNA sequence. The sample gives around 400,000 clones, roughly 90% of which show up once; roughly 1.2% is in the top ten. The ends lost 4 bases at V and 4 bases at J; junction bases unmatched: 1. Germline V gene data show CDR1 as LNHDA and CDR2 as SQIVND (reference sequence). The CDR3 spans 13 residues.

V gene TRBV19 combines with J gene TRBJ1-2, with 9 positions matching TRBD1. This sequence was found in a man in his forties with acute or convalescent COVID-19. Sequencing was carried out using peripheral blood. The chain's CDR3 is CASSRTGAYGYTF. In DNA, the CDR3 is TGTGCCAGTAGTAGGACAGGGGCCTATGGCTACACCTTC.